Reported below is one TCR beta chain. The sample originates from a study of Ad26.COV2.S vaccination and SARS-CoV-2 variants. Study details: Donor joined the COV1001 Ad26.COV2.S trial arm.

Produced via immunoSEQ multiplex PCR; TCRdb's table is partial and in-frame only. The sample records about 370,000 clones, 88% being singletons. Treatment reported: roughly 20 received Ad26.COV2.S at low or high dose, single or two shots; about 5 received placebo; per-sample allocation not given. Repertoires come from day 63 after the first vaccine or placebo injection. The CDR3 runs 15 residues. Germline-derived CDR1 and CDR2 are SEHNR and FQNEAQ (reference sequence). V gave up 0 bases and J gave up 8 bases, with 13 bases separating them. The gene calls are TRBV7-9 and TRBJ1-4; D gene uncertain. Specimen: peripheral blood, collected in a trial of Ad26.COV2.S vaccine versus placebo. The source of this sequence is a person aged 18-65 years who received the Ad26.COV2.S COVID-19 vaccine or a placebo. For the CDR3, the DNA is TGTGCCAGCAGCTTAGCGGCGGACCCGAGGGAAAAACTGTTTTTT. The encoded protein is CASSLAADPREKLFF.